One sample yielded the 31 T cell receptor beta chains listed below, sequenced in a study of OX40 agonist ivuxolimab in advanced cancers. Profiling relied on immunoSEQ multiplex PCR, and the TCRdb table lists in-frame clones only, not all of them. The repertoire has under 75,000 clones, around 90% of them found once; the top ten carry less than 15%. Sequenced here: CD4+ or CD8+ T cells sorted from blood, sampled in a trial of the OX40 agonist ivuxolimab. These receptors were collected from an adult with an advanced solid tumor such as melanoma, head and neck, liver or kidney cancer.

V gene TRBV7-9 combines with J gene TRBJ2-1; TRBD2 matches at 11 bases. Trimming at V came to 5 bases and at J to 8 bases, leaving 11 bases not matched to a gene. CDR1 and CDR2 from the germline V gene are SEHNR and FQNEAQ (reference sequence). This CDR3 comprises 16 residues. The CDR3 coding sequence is TGTGCCAGCAGCCCGGTTACTAGCGGGAGAGGTCATGAGCAGTTCTTC. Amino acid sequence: CASSPVTSGRGHEQFF.

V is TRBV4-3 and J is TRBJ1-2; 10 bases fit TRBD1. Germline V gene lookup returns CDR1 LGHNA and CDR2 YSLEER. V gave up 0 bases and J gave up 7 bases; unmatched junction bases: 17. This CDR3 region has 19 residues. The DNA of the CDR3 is TGCGCCAGCAGCCAAGATTCCCCGTTTTTAGGACAGGGGGATGGTGGCTACACCTTC. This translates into CASSQDSPFLGQGDGGYTF.

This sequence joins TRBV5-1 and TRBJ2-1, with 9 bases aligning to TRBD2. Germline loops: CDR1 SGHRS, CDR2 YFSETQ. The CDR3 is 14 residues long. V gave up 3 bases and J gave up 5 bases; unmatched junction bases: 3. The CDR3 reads CASSSSGINNEQFF. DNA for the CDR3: TGCGCCAGCAGCTCTAGCGGGATTAACAATGAGCAGTTCTTC.

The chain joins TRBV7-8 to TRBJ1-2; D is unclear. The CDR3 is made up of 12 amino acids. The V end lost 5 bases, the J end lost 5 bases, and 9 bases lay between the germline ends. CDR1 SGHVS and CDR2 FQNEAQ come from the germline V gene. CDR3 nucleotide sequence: TGTGCCAGCAGCCCCGACCTATATGGCTACACCTTC. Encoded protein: CASSPDLYGYTF.

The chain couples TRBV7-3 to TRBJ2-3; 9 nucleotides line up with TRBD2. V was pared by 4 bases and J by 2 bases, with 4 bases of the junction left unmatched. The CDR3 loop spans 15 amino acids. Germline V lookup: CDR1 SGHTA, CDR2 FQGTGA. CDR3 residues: CASSSGTSSTDTQYF. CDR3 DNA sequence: TGTGCCAGCAGCTCCGGGACTAGCTCCACAGATACGCAGTATTTT.

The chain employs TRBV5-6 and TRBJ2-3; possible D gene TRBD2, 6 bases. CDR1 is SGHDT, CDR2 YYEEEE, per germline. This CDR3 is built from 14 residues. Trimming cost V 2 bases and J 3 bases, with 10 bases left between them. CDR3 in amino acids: CASSFPGRTDTQYF. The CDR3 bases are TGTGCCAGCAGCTTTCCAGGGAGGACAGATACGCAGTATTTT.

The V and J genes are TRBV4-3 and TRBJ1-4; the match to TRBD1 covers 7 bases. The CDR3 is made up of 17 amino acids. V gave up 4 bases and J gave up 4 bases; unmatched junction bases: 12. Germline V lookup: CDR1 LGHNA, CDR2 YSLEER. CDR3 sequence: CASSLDRDRSFNEKLFF. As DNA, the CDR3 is TGCGCCAGCAGCCTAGACCGGGACAGATCCTTTAATGAAAAACTGTTTTTT.

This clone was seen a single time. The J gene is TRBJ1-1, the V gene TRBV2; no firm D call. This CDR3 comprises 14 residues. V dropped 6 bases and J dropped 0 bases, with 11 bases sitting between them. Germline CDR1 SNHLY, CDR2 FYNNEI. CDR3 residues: CASRGYVMNTEAFF. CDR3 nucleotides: TGTGCCAGCAGGGGTTATGTCATGAACACTGAAGCTTTCTTT.

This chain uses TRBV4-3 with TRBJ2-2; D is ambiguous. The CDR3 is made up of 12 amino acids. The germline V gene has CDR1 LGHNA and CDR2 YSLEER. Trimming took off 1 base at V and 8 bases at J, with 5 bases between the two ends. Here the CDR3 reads CASSQASGELFF. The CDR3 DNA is TGCGCCAGCAGCCAAGCGAGTGGGGAGCTGTTTTTT.

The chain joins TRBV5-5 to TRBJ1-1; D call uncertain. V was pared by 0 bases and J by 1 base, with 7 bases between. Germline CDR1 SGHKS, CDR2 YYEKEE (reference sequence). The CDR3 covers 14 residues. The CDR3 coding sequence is TGTGCCAGCAGCTTGGTGCTATCGAACACTGAAGCTTTCTTT. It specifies CASSLVLSNTEAFF.

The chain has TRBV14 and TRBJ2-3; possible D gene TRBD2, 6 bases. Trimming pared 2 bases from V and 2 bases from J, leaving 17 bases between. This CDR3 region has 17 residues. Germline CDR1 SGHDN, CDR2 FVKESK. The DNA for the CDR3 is TGTGCCAGCAGCCAAAAGGGTTTGGCGGGATTCACAGATACGCAGTATTTT. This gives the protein CASSQKGLAGFTDTQYF. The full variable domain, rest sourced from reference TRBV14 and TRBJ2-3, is EAGVTQFPSHSVIEKGQTVTLRCDPISGHDNLYWYRRVMGKEIKFLLHFVKESKQDESGMPNNRFLAERTGGTYSTLKVQPAELEDSGVYFCASSQKGLAGFTDTQYFGPGTRLTVL.

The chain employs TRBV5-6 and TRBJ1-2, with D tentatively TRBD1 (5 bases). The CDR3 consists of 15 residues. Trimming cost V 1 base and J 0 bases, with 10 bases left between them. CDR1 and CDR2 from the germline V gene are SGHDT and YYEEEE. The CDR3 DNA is TGTGCCAGCAGCTTGTTTCAGGGATCTAACTATGGCTACACCTTC. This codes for CASSLFQGSNYGYTF.

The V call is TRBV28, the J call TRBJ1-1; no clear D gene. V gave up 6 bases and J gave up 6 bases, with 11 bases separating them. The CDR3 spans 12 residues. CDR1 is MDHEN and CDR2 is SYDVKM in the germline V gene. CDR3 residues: CASSPTGAEAFF. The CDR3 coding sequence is TGTGCCAGCAGCCCGACCGGGGCTGAAGCTTTCTTT.

CDR3 residues: CASSTRTSGASYNEQFF. CDR3 nucleotide sequence: TGTGCCAGCAGCACCCGGACTAGCGGAGCCTCCTACAATGAGCAGTTCTTC. This rearrangement joins TRBV7-9 to TRBJ2-1; 10 nucleotides line up with TRBD2. CDR3 length: 17 residues. Germline CDR1 SEHNR, CDR2 FQNEAQ (reference sequence). Trimming cost V 5 bases and J 0 bases; bases outside gene matches: 7.

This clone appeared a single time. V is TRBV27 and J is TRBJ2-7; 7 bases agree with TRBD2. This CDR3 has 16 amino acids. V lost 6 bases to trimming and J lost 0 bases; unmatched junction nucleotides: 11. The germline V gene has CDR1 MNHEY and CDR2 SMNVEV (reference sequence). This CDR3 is CASSASLAEASYEQYF. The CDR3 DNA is TGTGCCAGCAGCGCCTCTCTAGCGGAGGCCTCCTACGAGCAGTACTTC.

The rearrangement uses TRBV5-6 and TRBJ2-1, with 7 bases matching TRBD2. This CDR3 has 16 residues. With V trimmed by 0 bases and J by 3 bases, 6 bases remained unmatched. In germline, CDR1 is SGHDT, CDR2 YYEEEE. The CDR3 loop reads CASSLVAGDYYNEQFF. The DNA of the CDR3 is TGTGCCAGCAGCTTGGTGGCGGGAGATTACTACAATGAGCAGTTCTTC.

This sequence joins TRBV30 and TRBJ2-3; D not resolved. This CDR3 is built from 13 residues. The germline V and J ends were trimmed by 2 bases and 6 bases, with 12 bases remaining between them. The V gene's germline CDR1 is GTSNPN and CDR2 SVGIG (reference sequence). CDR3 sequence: CAWSILSPDTQYF. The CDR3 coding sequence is TGTGCCTGGAGTATCTTGTCCCCTGATACGCAGTATTTT.

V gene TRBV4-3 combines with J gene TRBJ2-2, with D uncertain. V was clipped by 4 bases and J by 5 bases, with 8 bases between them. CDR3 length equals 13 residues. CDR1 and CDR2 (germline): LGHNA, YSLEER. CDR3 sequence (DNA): TGCGCCAGCAGCCCTCAGCCGACCGGGGAGCTGTTTTTT. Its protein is CASSPQPTGELFF.

CDR3 sequence reads: CASSYSGSYNEQFF. CDR3 nucleotide sequence: TGTGCCAGCAGTTACTCGGGTTCCTACAATGAGCAGTTCTTC. The chain carries TRBV6-5 and TRBJ2-1; no definite D call. Germline V CDR1 and CDR2: MNHEY, SVGAGI. This CDR3 is built from 14 residues. Trimming shortened V by 0 bases and J by 1 base, and 4 bases separated the two germline ends.

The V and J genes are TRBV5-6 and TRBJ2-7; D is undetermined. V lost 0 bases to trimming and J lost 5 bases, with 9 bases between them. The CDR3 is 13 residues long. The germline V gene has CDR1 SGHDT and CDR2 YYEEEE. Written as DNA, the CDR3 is TGTGCCAGCAGCTTGGGGCTTTCGGACGAGCAGTACTTC. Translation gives CASSLGLSDEQYF.

The CDR3: CASSLVSGMPEAFF. The CDR3 DNA is TGTGCCAGCAGCTTAGTGAGCGGGATGCCTGAAGCTTTCTTT. This chain links TRBV7-9 with TRBJ1-1, with no clear D. The ends were cut back, 1 base at V and 6 bases at J, with 12 bases in the middle. The CDR3 has 14 residues. Germline CDR1 reads SEHNR; CDR2 reads FQNEAQ (reference sequence).

The CDR3 DNA reads TGTGCCAGCAGCCCCGGGACAGGGATGGATACGCAGTATTTT. It translates to CASSPGTGMDTQYF. This chain connects TRBV11-1 to TRBJ2-3; 9 bases map to TRBD1. Trimming cost V 5 bases and J 6 bases; bases outside gene matches: 6. Germline V lookup: CDR1 SGHAT, CDR2 FQDESV (reference sequence). The length of the CDR3 is 14 residues.

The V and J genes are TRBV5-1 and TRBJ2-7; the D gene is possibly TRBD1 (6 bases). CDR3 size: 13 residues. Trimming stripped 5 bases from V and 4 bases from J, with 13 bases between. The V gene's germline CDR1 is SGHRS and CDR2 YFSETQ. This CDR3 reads CASRPDSAYEQYF. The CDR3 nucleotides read TGCGCCAGCAGGCCGGACAGCGCGTACGAGCAGTACTTC. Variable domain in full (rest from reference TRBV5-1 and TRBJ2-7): KAGVTQTPRYLIKTRGQQVTLSCSPISGHRSVSWYQQTPGQGLQFLFEYFSETQRNKGNFPGRFSGRQFSNSRSEMNVSTLELGDSALYLCASRPDSAYEQYFGPGTRLTVT.

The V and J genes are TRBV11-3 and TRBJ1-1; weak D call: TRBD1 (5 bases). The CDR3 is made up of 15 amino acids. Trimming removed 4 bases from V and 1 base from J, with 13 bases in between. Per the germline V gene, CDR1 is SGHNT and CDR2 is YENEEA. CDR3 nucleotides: TGTGCCAGCAGCTACCCCCGAACAGGGAACACTGAAGCTTTCTTT. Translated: CASSYPRTGNTEAFF.

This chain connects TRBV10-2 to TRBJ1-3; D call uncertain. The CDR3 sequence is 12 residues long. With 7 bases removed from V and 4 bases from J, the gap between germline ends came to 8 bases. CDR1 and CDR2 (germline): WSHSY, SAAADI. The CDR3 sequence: CASTNEGNTIYF. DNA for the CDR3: TGCGCCAGCACAAACGAGGGAAACACCATATATTTT.

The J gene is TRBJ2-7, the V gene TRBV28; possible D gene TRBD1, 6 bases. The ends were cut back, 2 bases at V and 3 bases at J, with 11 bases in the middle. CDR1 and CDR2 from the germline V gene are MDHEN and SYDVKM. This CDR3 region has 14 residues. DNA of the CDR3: TGTGCCAGCAGTTTAGTCCAGACAGGCTACGAGCAGTACTTC. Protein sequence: CASSLVQTGYEQYF.

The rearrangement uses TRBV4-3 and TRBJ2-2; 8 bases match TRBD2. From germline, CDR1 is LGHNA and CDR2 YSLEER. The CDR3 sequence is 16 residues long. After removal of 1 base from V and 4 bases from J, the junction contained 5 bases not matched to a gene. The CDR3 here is CASSQGRTSFTGELFF. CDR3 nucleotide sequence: TGCGCCAGCAGCCAAGGCCGGACTAGCTTCACCGGGGAGCTGTTTTTT.

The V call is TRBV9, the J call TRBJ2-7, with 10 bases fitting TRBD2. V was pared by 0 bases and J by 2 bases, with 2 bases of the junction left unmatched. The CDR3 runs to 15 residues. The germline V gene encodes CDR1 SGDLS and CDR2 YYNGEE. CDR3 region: CASSVGAGGPYEQYF. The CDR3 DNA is TGTGCCAGCAGCGTAGGAGCGGGAGGGCCCTACGAGCAGTACTTC.

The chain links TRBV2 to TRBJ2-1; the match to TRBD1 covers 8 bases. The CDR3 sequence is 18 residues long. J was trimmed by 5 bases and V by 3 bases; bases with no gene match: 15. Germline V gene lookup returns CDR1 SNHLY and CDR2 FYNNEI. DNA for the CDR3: TGTGCCAGCAGTGACTGGGGACAGGCCCAGCCCCTTAACAATGAGCAGTTCTTC. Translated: CASSDWGQAQPLNNEQFF.

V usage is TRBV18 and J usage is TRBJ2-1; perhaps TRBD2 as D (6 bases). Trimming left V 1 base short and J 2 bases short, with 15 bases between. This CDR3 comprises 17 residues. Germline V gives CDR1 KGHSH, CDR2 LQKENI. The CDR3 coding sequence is TGTGCCAGCTCACCACGACCCGGGACTTTAACCTACAATGAGCAGTTCTTC. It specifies CASSPRPGTLTYNEQFF.

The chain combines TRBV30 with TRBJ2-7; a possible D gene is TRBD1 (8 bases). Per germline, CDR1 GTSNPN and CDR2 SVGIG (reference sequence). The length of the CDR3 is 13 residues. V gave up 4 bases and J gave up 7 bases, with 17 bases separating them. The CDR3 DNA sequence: TGTGCCTGGAAACAGGGGGGGTTTGGAGAGCAGTACTTC. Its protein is CAWKQGGFGEQYF.